The 9 T cell receptor beta chains presented below share a single source sample, sequenced in a study of shared clonotypes between healthy human individuals. Sequenced by immunoSEQ multiplex PCR; TCRdb stores in-frame clones only, minus some. This sample carries some 1.5 million clones, roughly 96% of them seen once, and the ten largest clones take 1% to 1.5%. Input material: naive CD4+ T cells sorted from blood. Subset specified: CD45RA+ positively selected. These receptors were taken from a young man in good health.

The chain carries TRBV7-3 and TRBJ2-1, with D perhaps TRBD2 (6 bases). The CDR3 length is 14 residues. Trimming took 0 bases from V and 10 from J, leaving 13 bases between them. Per germline, CDR1 SGHTA and CDR2 FQGTGA. The CDR3 bases are TGTGCCAGCAGCTTAACCCGGGAGAGGCCGGAGCAGTTCTTC. This codes for CASSLTRERPEQFF.

For this clone: A read error may account for a junction end that differs from germline. The V gene is TRBV19, the J gene TRBJ2-3, with TRBD2 matching 11 bases. The CDR3 has 12 residues. CDR1 LNHDA and CDR2 SQIVND come from the germline V gene (reference sequence). This chain's CDR3 is CACSGRAGTQYF. In nucleotides, the CDR3 is TGTGCCTGTAGCGGGAGGGCCGGTACGCAGTATTTT.

The chain employs TRBV2 and TRBJ2-1, with TRBD2 matching 10 bases. This CDR3 has 17 amino acids. Germline loops: CDR1 SNHLY, CDR2 FYNNEI. Trimming removed 8 bases from V and 4 bases from J; junction bases left unmatched: 14. The CDR3 region has the DNA TGTGCCAGCCATCGGTCTAGCGGGAGACGAGGGTACAATGAGCAGTTCTTC. Its protein product is CASHRSSGRRGYNEQFF. The full variable domain, with the rest looked up from reference TRBV2 and TRBJ2-1, is EPEVTQTPSHQVTQMGQEVILRCVPISNHLYFYWYRQILGQKVEFLVSFYNNEISEKSEIFDDQFSVERPDGSNFTLKIRSTKLEDSAMYFCASHRSSGRRGYNEQFFGPGTRLTVL.

The gene calls are TRBV7-2 and TRBJ2-7, with a tentative D call TRBD2 (6 bases). Germline V gives CDR1 SGHTA, CDR2 FQGNSA. Trimming shortened V by 0 bases and J by 3 bases, and 12 bases separated the two germline ends. The CDR3 extends over 15 amino acids. The CDR3 DNA reads TGTGCCAGCAGCTTAGCGGTGGTGGGGGGCTACGAGCAGTACTTC. Protein product: CASSLAVVGGYEQYF.

This clone was counted a single time. This sequence joins TRBV10-1 and TRBJ2-1; a possible D gene is TRBD2 (5 bases). V lost 0 bases and J lost 0, with 15 bases in between. CDR3 length: 18 amino acids. Germline loops: CDR1 WNHNN, CDR2 SYGVQD (reference sequence). The CDR3 region has the DNA TGCGCCAGCAGTGAGTCAAGCGGAGGCCTTGGCTCCTACAATGAGCAGTTCTTC. Its translation is CASSESSGGLGSYNEQFF.

The chain uses TRBV6-5 and TRBJ2-3, with D unclear. Germline V gene data show CDR1 as MNHEY and CDR2 as SVGAGI. CDR3 size: 16 residues. Trimming removed 4 bases at V and 0 bases at J, with 14 bases between. The CDR3 sequence is CASSSKQRPSTDTQYF. CDR3 nucleotide sequence: TGTGCCAGCAGTTCCAAACAGCGTCCTAGCACAGATACGCAGTATTTT.

The CDR3 reads CASRPVSNQPQHF. Written as DNA, the CDR3 is TGTGCCAGCAGACCTGTTAGCAATCAGCCCCAGCATTTT. The rearrangement links TRBV6-1 to TRBJ1-5; no reliable D call. The CDR3 spans 13 residues. Between the trimmed V and J ends, which lost 6 bases and 0 bases, there was a span of 6 bases. The germline CDR1 and CDR2 sequences are MNHNS and SASEGT.

The chain is built from TRBV11-1 and TRBJ2-7; 10 positions agree with TRBD1. CDR3 length: 15 amino acids. Germline CDR1 SGHAT, CDR2 FQDESV (reference sequence). V gave up 1 base and J gave up 6 bases; unmatched junction bases: 6. The CDR3 protein is CASSLVTGGPSEQYF. CDR3 coding DNA: TGTGCCAGCAGCTTAGTGACAGGGGGCCCCTCCGAGCAGTACTTC.

The chain uses TRBV7-9 and TRBJ2-7; 10 bases align to TRBD1. Germline loops: CDR1 SEHNR, CDR2 FQNEAQ (reference sequence). V lost 5 bases, J lost 0 bases, and 13 bases stayed unmatched. The CDR3 runs to 18 residues. CDR3 loop: CASSRLPPGTGVSYEQYF. Written as DNA, the CDR3 is TGTGCCAGCAGCCGATTACCGCCCGGGACAGGGGTCTCCTACGAGCAGTACTTC.